This T cell receptor (beta chain) was recorded in a study of shared clonotypes between healthy human individuals. Study-wide results and limits: Researchers found naive subsets generally carried larger estimated richness than memory subsets.

The germline gives CDR1 SGHTA, CDR2 FQGNSA. Trimming removed 2 bases from V and 0 bases from J, with 14 bases in between. This CDR3 is 16 amino acids long. Repertoires were generated with immunoSEQ multiplex PCR, while TCRdb's copy carries only in-frame clones and drops some. The sample has roughly 2,500,000 clones, approximately 94% seen once. Comments on this clone: What it binds is unknown.

The chain joins TRBV7-2 to TRBJ2-7, with D possibly matching TRBD2 (6 bases). The sample consisted of naive CD4+ T cells from PBMCs. This sample's subset: CD45RA+ positively selected. The TCR comes from a young man in good health. Some clones in this sample may be carry-over from other donors' samples. DNA for the CDR3: TGTGCCAGCAGCTTATATGGAGGGGCAAACTCCTACGAGCAGTACTTC. Translated: CASSLYGGANSYEQYF. The full variable domain, its missing parts supplied by reference TRBV7-2 and TRBJ2-7, is GAGVSQSPSNKVTEKGKDVELRCDPISGHTALYWYRQSLGQGLEFLIYFQGNSAPDKSGLPSDRFSAERTGGSVSTLTIQRTQQEDSAVYLCASSLYGGANSYEQYFGPGTRLTVT.